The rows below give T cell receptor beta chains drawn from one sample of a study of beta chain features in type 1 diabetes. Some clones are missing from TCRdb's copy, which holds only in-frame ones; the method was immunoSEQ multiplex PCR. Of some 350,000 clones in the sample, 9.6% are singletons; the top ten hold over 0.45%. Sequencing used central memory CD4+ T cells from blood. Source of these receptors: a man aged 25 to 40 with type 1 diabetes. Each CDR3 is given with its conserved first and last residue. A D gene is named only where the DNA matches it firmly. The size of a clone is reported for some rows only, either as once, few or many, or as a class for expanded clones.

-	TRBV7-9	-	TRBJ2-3	CASSLAGADTQYF	TGTGCCAGCAGCTTAGCCGGGGCGGATACGCAGTATTTT
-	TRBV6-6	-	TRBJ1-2	CASMPDPNYGYTF	TGTGCCAGCATGCCGGACCCCAACTATGGCTACACCTTC
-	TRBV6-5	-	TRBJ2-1	CATGQRSYNEQFF	TGTGCCACCGGACAGAGAAGCTACAATGAGCAGTTCTTC
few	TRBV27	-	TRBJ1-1	CASSLGDYGNTEAFF	TGTGCCAGCAGTTTAGGGGATTATGGGAACACTGAAGCTTTCTTT
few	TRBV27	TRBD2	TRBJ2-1	CASSLSLAGGYHEQFF	TGTGCCAGCAGTTTATCGCTAGCGGGAGGGTACCATGAGCAGTTCTTC
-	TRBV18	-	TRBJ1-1	CASSPQRGANTEAFF	TGTGCCAGCTCACCGCAAAGGGGGGCGAACACTGAAGCTTTCTTT
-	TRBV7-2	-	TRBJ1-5	CASSAVGTSNQPQHF	TGTGCCAGCAGCGCAGTAGGGACCAGCAATCAGCCCCAGCATTTT
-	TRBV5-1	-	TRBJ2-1	CASTEEIPSSYNEQFF	TGCGCCAGCACAGAAGAGATCCCAAGCTCCTACAATGAGCAGTTCTTC
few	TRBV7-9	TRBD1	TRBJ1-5	CASSRNQGGNSNQPQHF	TGTGCCAGCAGCCGGAACCAGGGGGGTAATAGCAATCAGCCCCAGCATTTT
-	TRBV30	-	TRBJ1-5	CAWSMIQGQPQHF	TGTGCCTGGAGTATGATACAGGGTCAGCCCCAGCATTTT
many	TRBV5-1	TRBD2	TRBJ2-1	CASSLTSGSDEQFF	TGCGCCAGCAGCTTGACTAGCGGGAGTGATGAGCAGTTCTTC
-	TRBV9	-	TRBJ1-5	CASSRAGFDGQPQHF	TGTGCCAGCAGCCGGGCTGGCTTCGACGGTCAGCCCCAGCATTTT
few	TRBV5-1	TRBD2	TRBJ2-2	CASSDLAGGTGELFF	TGCGCCAGCAGCGATCTAGCGGGAGGTACCGGGGAGCTGTTTTTT
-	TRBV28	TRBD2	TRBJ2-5	CASSFSRAGRQETQYF	TGTGCCAGCAGTTTTTCGAGAGCGGGACGCCAAGAGACCCAGTACTTC
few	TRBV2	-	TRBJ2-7	CASSNYEQYF	TGTGCCAGCAGCAACTACGAGCAGTACTTC
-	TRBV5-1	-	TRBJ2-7	CASSQQNRYEQYF	TGCGCCAGCAGCCAACAGAACCGCTACGAGCAGTACTTC
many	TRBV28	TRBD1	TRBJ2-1	CASIKPGQDNEQFF	TGTGCCAGCATTAAGCCGGGACAGGACAATGAGCAGTTCTTC
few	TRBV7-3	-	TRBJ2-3	CASSSEDTQYF	TGTGCCAGCAGCTCCGAAGATACGCAGTATTTT
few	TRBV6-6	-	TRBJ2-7	CASSYSGESSYEQYF	TGTGCCAGCAGTTACTCAGGGGAAAGCTCCTACGAGCAGTACTTC
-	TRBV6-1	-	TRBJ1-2	CAISESGRGNYGYTF	TGTGCCATCAGTGAATCGGGCCGGGGGAACTATGGCTACACCTTC
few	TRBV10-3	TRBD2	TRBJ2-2	CAISVLAGTSGSGELFF	TGTGCCATCAGTGTTCTAGCGGGGACTAGCGGGAGCGGGGAGCTGTTTTTT
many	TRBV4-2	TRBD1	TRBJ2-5	CASSLEGQYQETQYF	TGTGCCAGCAGCCTAGAGGGACAGTACCAAGAGACCCAGTACTTC
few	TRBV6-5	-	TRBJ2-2	CASSGLITGELFF	TGTGCCAGCAGTGGTCTAATCACCGGGGAGCTGTTTTTT
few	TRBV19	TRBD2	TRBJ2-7	CASSSVASGRYEQYF	TGTGCCAGTAGTTCCGTGGCTAGCGGGAGATACGAGCAGTACTTC
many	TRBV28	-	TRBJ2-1	CASEVNYNEQFF	TGTGCCAGCGAGGTAAACTACAATGAGCAGTTCTTC
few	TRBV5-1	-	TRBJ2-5	CASRPGGYQETQYF	TGCGCCAGCAGGCCTGGGGGGTACCAAGAGACCCAGTACTTC
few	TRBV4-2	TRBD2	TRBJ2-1	CASSQALASGNSYNEQFF	TGTGCCAGCAGCCAAGCATTGGCTAGCGGGAATTCCTACAATGAGCAGTTCTTC